Each of the 18 T cell receptor beta chains below was sequenced from the same sample in a study of a mutant IDH1 vaccine in newly diagnosed glioma. Sequencing used immunoSEQ multiplex PCR; TCRdb keeps in-frame clones, though not all of them. This table has 68,000 or so clones, 84% appearing once. Noted time point: week 35, safety follow-up. The vaccine gave 300 ug of a 20-mer mutant IDH1 peptide subcutaneously per dose. Their antigens are not known. The specimen was PBMCs, collected from a glioma patient whose treatment included an IDH1 peptide vaccine. The origin of the receptors is a man between 18 and 29 years old with glioma.

CDR3 in amino acids: CASSSILTGPMNTEAFF. Written as DNA, the CDR3 is TGTGCCAGCAGCTCAATTCTGACAGGACCGATGAACACTGAAGCTTTCTTT. The chain is built from TRBV7-2 and TRBJ1-1; D is possibly TRBD1 (6 bases). V lost 4 bases, J lost 0 bases, and 18 bases lay in between. The CDR3 has 17 amino acids. Germline-derived CDR1 and CDR2 are SGHTA and FQGNSA.

CDR3 sequence (DNA): TGTGCCAGTAGTATGCGAGGGACACACCAATTCTATGGCTACACCTTC. It encodes CASSMRGTHQFYGYTF. The J gene is TRBJ1-2, the V gene TRBV19; a weak D match, TRBD1 (6 bases). V was shortened by 3 bases and J by 4 bases, with 18 bases between the two germline ends. Germline V CDR1 and CDR2: LNHDA, SQIVND (reference sequence). This CDR3 spans 16 amino acids.

In this sample, this clone turned up once. The V call is TRBV6-6, the J call TRBJ1-6; D perhaps matches TRBD1 (5 bases). The CDR3 is 16 amino acids. V shed 7 bases and J shed 0 bases, with 13 bases lying between them. CDR1 is MNHNY, CDR2 SVGAGI, per germline (reference sequence). The CDR3 DNA reads TGTGCCAGCATTTGGGGGTTGAGCTCCTATAATTCACCCCTCCACTTT. This sequence encodes CASIWGLSSYNSPLHF.

V and J are TRBV9 and TRBJ1-3; perhaps TRBD1 as D (6 bases). Germline CDR1 SGDLS, CDR2 YYNGEE. The CDR3 sequence is 16 residues long. Trimming removed 0 bases from V and 2 bases from J, with 12 bases in between. The CDR3 DNA reads as TGTGCCAGCAGCGTAGACGTCAGGGGTACTGGAAACACCATATATTTT. It specifies CASSVDVRGTGNTIYF.

The DNA of the CDR3 is TGTGCCAGCAGTTCGGCAGAGATCCGCAACGAGCAGTACTTC. It is translated as CASSSAEIRNEQYF. The V gene is TRBV6-6, the J gene TRBJ2-7; the D is unclear. In germline, CDR1 is MNHNY, CDR2 SVGAGI (reference sequence). V was cut by 4 bases and J by 5 bases, with 15 bases left in between. The CDR3 extends over 14 amino acids.

The chain has TRBV7-2 and TRBJ2-7, with D perhaps matching TRBD1 (5 bases). Trimming took 2 bases from V and 3 from J, leaving 14 bases between them. CDR3 length equals 15 residues. Germline CDR1 SGHTA, CDR2 FQGNSA. In nucleotides, the CDR3 is TGTGCCAGCAGCTTAAGGCAGGGATCAATCTACGAGCAGTACTTC. It codes for CASSLRQGSIYEQYF.

Note on this clone: The junction departs from the called germline gene at one end, perhaps through a read error. The chain recombines TRBV6-5 with TRBJ1-4, with D perhaps TRBD1 (5 bases). Germline V gene data show CDR1 as MNHEY and CDR2 as SVGAGI. The CDR3 is 14 amino acids. The CDR3 DNA is TGTGTCAGCGCTGGCGGCGGGGCAGCTGAAAAACTGTTTTTT. This translates into CVSAGGGAAEKLFF.

The V gene is TRBV28, the J gene TRBJ2-1; tentatively, D is TRBD1 or TRBD2 (5 bases each). The ends were cut back, 6 bases at V and 10 bases at J, with 16 bases in the middle. Germline loops: CDR1 MDHEN, CDR2 SYDVKM. The CDR3 is 13 residues long. The CDR3 DNA sequence: TGTGCCAGCAGCGAAAGTAATTGGGGGGAGCAGTTCTTC. Translating it yields CASSESNWGEQFF.

This clone showed up just a few times. The CDR3 region is CASSPHRGHRAFF. DNA of the CDR3: TGTGCCAGCAGCCCGCATCGAGGACACCGAGCTTTCTTT. The chain employs TRBV5-8 and TRBJ1-1, with a possible D match to TRBD1 (5 bases). V dropped 4 bases and J dropped 10 bases, with 17 bases sitting between them. CDR1 and CDR2 from the germline V gene are SGHTS and YDEGEE. The CDR3 runs to 13 residues.

The chain couples TRBV9 to TRBJ1-1, with TRBD1 matching 7 bases. Trimming removed 0 bases from V and 6 bases from J; junction bases left unmatched: 8. CDR3 size: 15 residues. Germline V gene lookup returns CDR1 SGDLS and CDR2 YYNGEE. The CDR3 here is CASSVVRGQGAEAFF. Written as DNA, the CDR3 is TGTGCCAGCAGCGTAGTAAGGGGCCAGGGGGCTGAAGCTTTCTTT.

This chain links TRBV4-2 with TRBJ1-3; D uncertain. The CDR3 sequence is 15 residues long. Trimming removed 1 base at V and 0 bases at J, with 7 bases between. CDR1 LGHNA and CDR2 YNFKEQ come from the germline V gene. CDR3 protein: CASSQVTFSGNTIYF. The CDR3 DNA is TGTGCCAGCAGCCAAGTGACTTTCTCTGGAAACACCATATATTTT.

V gene TRBV10-2 combines with J gene TRBJ2-5; 13 nucleotides match TRBD2. Germline loops: CDR1 WSHSY, CDR2 SAAADI. The CDR3 spans 17 residues. J lost 4 bases, V lost 7 bases, and 12 bases had no gene match. The CDR3 spells CASTAAGLAGWGETQYF. The CDR3 nucleotides read TGCGCCAGCACTGCAGCGGGACTAGCGGGATGGGGAGAGACCCAGTACTTC.

This chain joins TRBV18 and TRBJ2-7, with D perhaps TRBD1 (6 bases). CDR3 length equals 14 residues. V was trimmed by 0 bases and J by 5 bases, leaving 11 bases between them. The germline gives CDR1 KGHSH, CDR2 LQKENI. CDR3 DNA: TGTGCCAGCTCACCACCTACAGGGAGAAACGAGCAGTACTTC. Residues: CASSPPTGRNEQYF.

CDR3 loop: CASSGNYGYTF. The CDR3, as DNA: TGCGCCAGCAGCGGGAACTATGGCTACACCTTC. The chain uses TRBV5-1 and TRBJ1-2, with unresolved D. The CDR3 extends over 11 amino acids. Germline lookup yields CDR1 SGHRS and CDR2 YFSETQ. V was cut by 4 bases and J by 2 bases, with 3 bases left in between.

The chain links TRBV5-1 to TRBJ2-4; the D gene is possibly TRBD1 (6 bases). CDR1 and CDR2 from the germline V gene are SGHRS and YFSETQ. The CDR3 extends over 14 amino acids. V gave up 3 bases and J gave up 4 bases, with 11 bases separating them. The CDR3 sequence is CASSSRTEKNIQYF. The CDR3 nucleotides read TGCGCCAGCAGCTCCCGGACAGAAAAAAACATTCAGTACTTC.

V gene TRBV7-9 combines with J gene TRBJ2-7; D gene ambiguous. The CDR3 covers 11 residues. Deletions cut 1 base from V and 6 bases from J, with 4 bases between. Per the germline V gene, CDR1 is SEHNR and CDR2 is FQNEAQ (reference sequence). CDR3 amino acids: CASSLVFEQYF. CDR3 sequence (DNA): TGTGCCAGCAGCTTAGTTTTCGAGCAGTACTTC. Full variable domain (rest looked up from reference TRBV7-9 and TRBJ2-7): DTGVSQNPRHKITKRGQNVTFRCDPISEHNRLYWYRQTLGQGPEFLTYFQNEAQLEKSRLLSDRFSAERPKGSFSTLEIQRTEQGDSAMYLCASSLVFEQYFGPGTRLTVT.

The V and J genes are TRBV10-3 and TRBJ2-4; D is perhaps TRBD1 (5 bases). Germline lookup yields CDR1 ENHRY and CDR2 SYGVKD. Between the trimmed V and J ends, which lost 3 bases and 0 bases, there was a span of 15 bases. The CDR3 runs to 17 residues. This CDR3 reads CAISDFRQGKAKNIQYF. The CDR3 region has the DNA TGTGCCATCAGTGACTTCCGGCAGGGTAAAGCCAAAAACATTCAGTACTTC.

V is TRBV29-1 and J is TRBJ1-3; D gene unclear. The V gene lost 1 base and the J gene lost 0 bases, with 4 bases spanning the gap. The CDR3 sequence is 13 residues long. Germline CDR1 and CDR2: SQVTM and ANQGSEA. The CDR3 region is CSVEGRSGNTIYF. CDR3 coding DNA: TGCAGCGTTGAAGGGCGCTCTGGAAACACCATATATTTT. Supplemented by reference TRBV29-1 and TRBJ1-3, the full variable domain reads SAVISQKPSRDICQRGTSLTIQCQVDSQVTMMFWYRQQPGQSLTLIATANQGSEATYESGFVIDKFPISRPNLTFSTLTVSNMSPEDSSIYLCSVEGRSGNTIYFGEGSWLTVV.